These 26 T cell receptor beta chains share one sample of origin, sequenced in a study of T cells expressing NK-cell markers. TCRdb reprocessed the 5' RACE reads and stores each CDR3 protein as one record, lacking DNA. The listing records more than 120,000 distinct CDR3 sequences. The specimen sequenced was blood T cells: a sorted CD56 or NKG2C T cell subset, CD4+ or CD8+ T cells, or bulk PBMC T cells (not recorded which). The origin of the receptors is a man between 18 and 35 years old in good health.

V and J are TRBV6-1 and TRBJ2-7; the TCRdb D gene call, TRBD2, has no DNA to confirm it. CDR3 length: 15 residues. The germline gives CDR1 MNHNS, CDR2 SASEGT. CDR3 region: CASKTEDQSGYEQYF.

The V and J genes are TRBV6-5 and TRBJ1-4; TCRdb names TRBD1, which stays unverified in the absence of DNA. The CDR3 sequence is 15 residues long. The germline CDR1 and CDR2 sequences are MNHEY and SVGAGI. The CDR3 loop reads CASSYSILGGEKLFF.

This chain uses TRBV14 with TRBJ1-1; the D gene TCRdb calls, TRBD1, cannot be checked with no DNA. Germline V gene sequence: CDR1 SGHDN, CDR2 FVKESK. This CDR3 is built from 15 residues. The CDR3 region is CASSDLQGKSTEAFF.

The V gene is TRBV14, the J gene TRBJ2-1; TCRdb indicates TRBD1, and absent DNA this call remains unverified. The CDR3 totals 15 residues. Germline-derived CDR1 and CDR2 are SGHDN and FVKESK. The CDR3 sequence: CASSPLSGTFDEQFF.

The rearrangement joins TRBV29-1 to TRBJ2-3; TCRdb's D gene call, TRBD1, goes unchecked for lack of DNA. Germline loops: CDR1 SQVTM, CDR2 ANQGSEA. The CDR3 runs 14 residues. CDR3 region: CSVVPGERADTQYF.

J is TRBJ2-1 and V is TRBV12-3 or TRBV12-4; TCRdb returns TRBD2, unconfirmable since there is no DNA. This CDR3 has 16 residues. The CDR3: CASSLLWDFSYNEQFF.

The rearrangement links TRBV7-3 to TRBJ2-1; TCRdb proposes TRBD1, but this gene call is untestable without DNA. The CDR3 covers 16 residues. Germline lookup yields CDR1 SGHTA and CDR2 FQGTGA. The CDR3 reads CASSLLAGGLGNEQFF.

The chain is built from TRBV12-3 or TRBV12-4 and TRBJ2-3; lacking DNA, the TRBD1 call made by TCRdb goes unchecked. CDR3 length: 16 amino acids. CDR3 loop: CASSFLDRGFPDTQYF.

The V gene is TRBV27, the J gene TRBJ2-3. This CDR3 has 15 amino acids. The germline V gene encodes CDR1 MNHEY and CDR2 SMNVEV (reference sequence). The CDR3 loop is CASSFSGLQTDTQYF.

The chain links TRBV12-3 or TRBV12-4 to TRBJ1-1; without DNA, the TCRdb call of TRBD1 cannot be checked. The CDR3 totals 14 residues. The CDR3 sequence: CASSFTGMNTEAFF.

This chain connects TRBV2 to TRBJ1-5. CDR3 size: 14 residues. From germline, CDR1 is SNHLY and CDR2 FYNNEI. The CDR3 sequence is CASSEGGSNQPQHF.

This sequence joins TRBV24-1 and TRBJ2-5. CDR1 is KGHDR, CDR2 SFDVKD, per germline. CDR3 length: 14 residues. Here the CDR3 reads CATSDERKQETQYF.

The chain recombines TRBV30 with TRBJ2-1; TCRdb picks TRBD2, but there is no DNA to check that call. This CDR3 has 14 amino acids. Germline V gene data show CDR1 as GTSNPN and CDR2 as SVGIG (reference sequence). CDR3 region: CAWDFSGSRTEQFF.

The genes are TRBV7-6 and TRBJ2-2; TCRdb's D call, TRBD1, is unchecked because there is no DNA. Germline V gene data show CDR1 as SGHVS and CDR2 as FNYEAQ. The CDR3 covers 16 residues. CDR3 loop: CASSPATGANTGELFF.

The chain carries TRBV4-3 and TRBJ2-2. The CDR3 runs 14 residues. From germline, CDR1 is LGHNA and CDR2 YSLEER. The CDR3 protein is CASSSISGTGELFF.

The rearrangement uses TRBV7-9 and TRBJ2-1; the D call of TRBD1 rests on TCRdb alone, since no DNA is present to check it. The CDR3 covers 17 residues. Germline CDR1 and CDR2: SEHNR and FQNEAQ (reference sequence). CDR3: CASSPGAGGLNDNEQFF.

V usage is TRBV19 and J usage is TRBJ2-1; TCRdb's assignment of TRBD2 cannot be checked, as there is no DNA. Germline V gene sequence: CDR1 LNHDA, CDR2 SQIVND (reference sequence). The CDR3 sequence is 15 residues long. CDR3 amino acids: CASSIRLAGASEQFF.

The CDR3 reads CASSLRQGGSEQYF. The chain employs TRBV7-9 and TRBJ2-7; checking the TCRdb D call of TRBD2 is not possible without DNA. Germline values: CDR1 SEHNR, CDR2 FQNEAQ (reference sequence). The length of the CDR3 is 14 residues.

The chain links TRBV30 to TRBJ2-1; the TRBD2 assignment by TCRdb is unverifiable without DNA. The V gene's germline CDR1 is GTSNPN and CDR2 SVGIG (reference sequence). The CDR3 runs 15 residues. The CDR3: CAWGRDSSSYNEQFF.

CDR3 sequence reads: CAISESDASSYNEQFF. The gene calls are TRBV10-3 and TRBJ2-1. CDR3 size: 16 residues. Germline CDR1 reads ENHRY; CDR2 reads SYGVKD.

V and J are TRBV25-1 and TRBJ1-3. Germline CDR1 MGHDK, CDR2 SYGVNS. This CDR3 spans 14 amino acids. CDR3 sequence reads: CASSAGLSGNTIYF.

The V and J genes are TRBV5-1 and TRBJ1-6; the TCRdb D gene call, TRBD1, has no DNA to confirm it. Germline lookup yields CDR1 SGHRS and CDR2 YFSETQ. CDR3 size: 17 residues. The CDR3 sequence: CASSLGLERTGLTPLHF. Full variable domain (rest looked up from reference TRBV5-1 and TRBJ1-6): KAGVTQTPRYLIKTRGQQVTLSCSPISGHRSVSWYQQTPGQGLQFLFEYFSETQRNKGNFPGRFSGRQFSNSRSEMNVSTLELGDSALYLCASSLGLERTGLTPLHFGNGTRLTVT.

The chain combines TRBV7-9 with TRBJ1-5. Germline V gives CDR1 SEHNR, CDR2 FQNEAQ (reference sequence). The CDR3 is made up of 14 amino acids. CDR3 in amino acids: CASSFAAGNQPQHF.

V and J are TRBV13 and TRBJ2-3; the D call of TRBD2 rests on TCRdb alone, since no DNA is present to check it. The CDR3 consists of 15 residues. Per germline, CDR1 PRHDT and CDR2 FYEKMQ (reference sequence). CDR3 sequence reads: CASSILAVDTDTQYF.

The genes are TRBV6-5 and TRBJ2-3. The CDR3 has 16 residues. Per germline, CDR1 MNHEY and CDR2 SVGAGI. The CDR3 reads CASSYTAVWPDDTQYF.

CDR3 amino acids: CASSQDPGTASTDTQYF. The rearrangement links TRBV4-3 to TRBJ2-3. This CDR3 has 17 residues. CDR1 LGHNA and CDR2 YSLEER come from the germline V gene.